Below are 19 T cell receptor beta chains sequenced from a single sample in a study of T cells in Graves' hyperthyroidism and ophthalmopathy. Amplification of TCR beta CDR3 regions used RNA as the template. HTBI primers drove first-round RT-PCR of the TCR CDR3. MiXCR, applied by TCRdb to the multiplex PCR reads, yields one record per CDR3 protein. This sample carries about 710,000 distinct CDR3 sequences, roughly 15% of them seen once, and the ten largest clones take around 7.7%. Sequenced material: blood. The receptors originated from a man aged 18 to 35 with Graves' hyperthyroidism.

Only a few counts were recorded for this clonotype. The rearrangement links TRBV2 to TRBJ2-2, with TRBD2 matching 13 bases. CDR1 and CDR2 from the germline V gene are SNHLY and FYNNEI. Trimming took 7 bases from V and 5 from J; bases not matched to a gene: 7. This CDR3 is built from 16 residues. As DNA, the CDR3 is TGTGCCAGCAATGGACTAGCGGGAGTGAGAACCGGGGAGCTGTTTTTT. Encoded protein: CASNGLAGVRTGELFF.

This clonotype was seen many times. The J gene is TRBJ2-1, the V gene TRBV18; 10 positions match TRBD1. Trimming at V came to 2 bases and at J to 3 bases, leaving 4 bases not matched to a gene. The CDR3 is 16 amino acids. Germline values: CDR1 KGHSH, CDR2 LQKENI. The CDR3 bases are TGTGCCAGCTCACCAGCCGGGACAGGGGTCTACAATGAGCAGTTCTTC. Amino acid sequence: CASSPAGTGVYNEQFF.

Ten or more counts support this clonotype. The rearrangement uses TRBV28 and TRBJ2-7; no clear D. The CDR3 contains 14 residues. Germline V gene data show CDR1 as MDHEN and CDR2 as SYDVKM. The V gene lost 3 bases and the J gene lost 0 bases, with 9 bases spanning the gap. As DNA, the CDR3 is TGTGCCAGCAGTTTGCCGAGGAACTCCTACGAGCAGTACTTC. This sequence encodes CASSLPRNSYEQYF.

The chain couples TRBV7-2 to TRBJ1-6; D is perhaps TRBD1 (6 bases). Germline assignment: CDR1 SGHTA and CDR2 FQGNSA. There are 16 residues in the CDR3. Deletions cut 4 bases from V and 2 bases from J, with 12 bases between. The CDR3 protein is CASSSGGRAYNSPLHF. Here the CDR3 DNA reads TGTGCCAGCAGCTCGGGGGGCCGGGCCTATAATTCACCCCTCCACTTT.

This clonotype was counted between two and nine times. The chain is built from TRBV7-9 and TRBJ2-7; perhaps TRBD1 as D (5 bases). The CDR3 extends over 13 amino acids. Deletions cut 1 base from V and 4 bases from J, with 8 bases between. Germline V gene lookup returns CDR1 SEHNR and CDR2 FQNEAQ (reference sequence). The CDR3 loop is CASSLEGKYEQYF. The CDR3, as DNA: TGTGCCAGCAGCTTAGAGGGGAAATACGAGCAGTACTTC.

The rearrangement uses TRBV5-4 and TRBJ2-7; D is tentatively TRBD1 or TRBD2 (5 bases each). Germline V gene sequence: CDR1 SGHNT, CDR2 YYREEE (reference sequence). V lost 3 bases to trimming and J lost 6 bases, with 16 bases between them. CDR3 length: 14 amino acids. CDR3 sequence: CASSSTGTPGEQYF. In DNA, the CDR3 is TGTGCCAGCAGCTCTACCGGGACCCCAGGCGAGCAGTACTTC. Complete variable domain (other parts from reference TRBV5-4 and TRBJ2-7): ETGVTQSPTHLIKTRGQQVTLRCSSQSGHNTVSWYQQALGQGPQFIFQYYREEENGRGNFPPRFSGLQFPNYSSELNVNALELDDSALYLCASSSTGTPGEQYFGPGTRLTVT.

V and J are TRBV4-1 and TRBJ2-5; no reliable D call. The V and J ends lost 5 bases and 5 bases respectively, with 12 bases between them. The CDR3 totals 13 residues. CDR1 is MGHRA, CDR2 YSYEKL, per germline. In DNA, the CDR3 is TGCGCCAGCAGCGCCGTGCGCAAGGAGACCCAGTACTTC. Protein product: CASSAVRKETQYF.

The V call is TRBV27, the J call TRBJ2-5; 7 bases align to TRBD2. Germline V lookup: CDR1 MNHEY, CDR2 SMNVEV (reference sequence). This CDR3 comprises 14 residues. Losses at the gene ends were 6 bases for V and 5 bases for J; bases not matched to a gene: 9. The CDR3 here is CASSRRLGRETQYF. The CDR3 nucleotides are TGTGCCAGCAGCCGTCGCCTCGGGAGGGAGACCCAGTACTTC.

The chain is built from TRBV5-1 and TRBJ2-3; 7 bases match TRBD1. CDR3 size: 13 residues. V lost 9 bases, J lost 2 bases, and 6 bases stayed unmatched. Germline V gene lookup returns CDR1 SGHRS and CDR2 YFSETQ. The CDR3: CATRDSLTDTQYF. The CDR3 region has the DNA TGCGCCACCAGGGACAGCCTCACAGATACGCAGTATTTT.

This clonotype was observed many times. The chain joins TRBV30 to TRBJ2-7; 13 bases are shared with TRBD2. J lost 3 bases, V lost 1 base, and 3 bases had no gene match. The germline gives CDR1 GTSNPN, CDR2 SVGIG (reference sequence). CDR3 length: 15 residues. CDR3 nucleotide sequence: TGTGCCTGGAGTGCCCGACTAGCGGGAGGCTACGAGCAGTACTTC. Its translation is CAWSARLAGGYEQYF.

V usage is TRBV2 and J usage is TRBJ2-7; D may be TRBD2 (6 bases). The CDR3 sequence is 14 residues long. Germline loops: CDR1 SNHLY, CDR2 FYNNEI. V lost 6 bases to trimming and J lost 4 bases, with 16 bases between them. CDR3 DNA: TGTGCCAGCAGGGCGGGATTTCGCGGGTACGAGCAGTACTTC. This codes for CASRAGFRGYEQYF.

This rearrangement joins TRBV7-9 to TRBJ1-4; 9 positions agree with TRBD1. With 3 bases clipped from V and 8 bases from J, the junction kept 10 bases outside the gene matches. Germline assignment: CDR1 SEHNR and CDR2 FQNEAQ (reference sequence). The CDR3 is 16 residues long. This CDR3 reads CASSLGLDRGEEKLFF. The CDR3 nucleotides are TGTGCCAGCAGCTTGGGCCTGGACAGGGGTGAAGAAAAACTGTTTTTT.

This clonotype came up many times. The rearrangement links TRBV12-5 to TRBJ2-5, with 8 bases lining up with TRBD1. The CDR3 covers 19 residues. V lost 6 bases, J lost 2 bases, and 20 bases stayed unmatched. CDR1 and CDR2 (germline): LGHNT, FRNRAP. The CDR3 DNA reads as TGTGCTAGTGGCCATGGGACAGGTTCTTTCAAACCTTGGCAAGAGACCCAGTACTTC. Translating it yields CASGHGTGSFKPWQETQYF.

For this clonotype: The junction departs from the called germline gene at one end, perhaps through a read error. The chain employs TRBV4-1 and TRBJ1-1; 8 bases are shared with TRBD1. Per the germline V gene, CDR1 is MGHRA and CDR2 is YSYEKL. The CDR3 spans 15 residues. CDR3 in DNA: TGCGCCGGCAGCCGCCCGGACAGGGATCACACTGAAGCTTTCTTT. It translates to CAGSRPDRDHTEAFF.

The chain carries TRBV12-3 or TRBV12-4 and TRBJ2-1, with 9 nucleotides matching TRBD2. Trimming at V came to 4 bases and at J to 2 bases, leaving 6 bases not matched to a gene. This CDR3 region has 16 residues. This CDR3 is CASSWSSGSPYNEQFF. CDR3 in DNA: TGTGCCAGCAGTTGGAGTAGCGGGAGCCCCTACAATGAGCAGTTCTTC.

The sample holds a few counts of this clonotype. J is TRBJ2-1 and V is TRBV6-1, with 10 bases identical to TRBD2. V shed 6 bases and J 12 bases; nucleotides not matched to a gene: 5. Germline CDR1 MNHNS, CDR2 SASEGT. This CDR3 is 12 amino acids long. The DNA of the CDR3 is TGTGCCAGCAGCCTAGCGGGAGAGGCGCAGTTCTTC. It encodes CASSLAGEAQFF.

This clonotype showed up just once. The genes are TRBV28 and TRBJ2-3, with D tentatively TRBD2 (5 bases). This CDR3 has 15 residues. Trimming cost V 2 bases and J 2 bases, with 11 bases left between them. The V gene's germline CDR1 is MDHEN and CDR2 SYDVKM. Written as DNA, the CDR3 is TGTGCCAGCAGTTTAATGAGGGCCGTCACAGATACGCAGTATTTT. Its protein is CASSLMRAVTDTQYF.

The V call is TRBV5-4, the J call TRBJ1-2; the match to TRBD1 covers 8 bases. The germline CDR1 and CDR2 sequences are SGHNT and YYREEE (reference sequence). V dropped 2 bases and J dropped 7; count of bases not matched to a gene: 7. CDR3 length: 14 amino acids. Written as DNA, the CDR3 is TGTGCCAGCAGCTTTCTGGACAGGGTCCCTGGCTACACCTTC. Translation: CASSFLDRVPGYTF.

Comments on this clonotype: A much larger clone lies one base from this, so it may be a read error. The J gene is TRBJ2-7, the V gene TRBV30, with D possibly matching TRBD1 (5 bases). Germline V CDR1 and CDR2: GTSNPN, SVGIG (reference sequence). The CDR3 has 13 amino acids. Trimming removed 7 bases from V and 2 bases from J, with 15 bases in between. The CDR3 DNA reads as TGTGCCTTCCTCAGGGAAACTACCTACGAGCAGTACTTC. It codes for CAFLRETTYEQYF.